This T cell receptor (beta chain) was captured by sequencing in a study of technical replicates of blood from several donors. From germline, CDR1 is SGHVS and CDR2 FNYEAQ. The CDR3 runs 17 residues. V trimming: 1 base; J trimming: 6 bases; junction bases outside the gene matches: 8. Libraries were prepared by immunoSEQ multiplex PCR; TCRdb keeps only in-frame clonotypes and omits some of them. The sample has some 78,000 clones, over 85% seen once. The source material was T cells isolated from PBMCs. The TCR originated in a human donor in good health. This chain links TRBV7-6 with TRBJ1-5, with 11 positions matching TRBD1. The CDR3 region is CASSLGTGGQRSQPQHF. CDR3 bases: TGTGCCAGCAGCTTAGGGACAGGGGGCCAACGGAGTCAGCCCCAGCATTTT.